This T cell receptor beta chain was identified during a study of blood T cell repertoires in COVID-19 (dated by TCRdb to between 2020 and 2021). Concerning the study at large: Collaborator samples came from the United States, Italy and Spain and covered acute and convalescent phases of COVID-19. The prospective study material was composed of cDNA or gDNA derived from T cells, B-cell-depleted T cells, or PBMCs. Deeply sampled blood TCRbeta repertoires from subjects exposed to, actively infected with, or recovered from COVID-19 were included in the dataset. The repertoires were released in a freely available public database meant as a resource for research on the immune response to SARS-CoV-2. Samples came from the ongoing ImmuneRACE study (first 160 participants) plus 1,254 subjects from 6 global collaborators. Nearly every sample came with metadata listing a de-identified subject ID, COVID-19 status, age in years and sex. Where HLA class I and class II types were available, the types were taken from metadata supplied by the sample provider, not from assay-based typing.

The immunoSEQ Assay, a bias-controlled multiplex PCR, was used to amplify TCRbeta CDR3 regions from genomic DNA. As for how the authors treated the data: The number of nucleated cells in each sample was estimated by amplification of reference gene primers within the assay. Sequence reads were collapsed and filtered to measure the absolute abundance of every unique TCRbeta CDR3 rearrangement. Productive Simpson clonality was computed per sample as the square root of Simpson's diversity index over productive rearrangements. What TCRdb holds here is the immuneACCESS table cut down to in-frame rearrangements. Part of the clones is not present; checked against another copy, under half of the missing clones reflect an unresolved V gene, and the others are unexplained. V and J calls and clone size are given by that table; D and trimming were obtained from the DNA. Recorded for this sample are some 180,000 clones; nearly 90% of them occurred a single time. The top ten hold about 0.59% of the sample.

On the study overall, not on this receptor specifically: How much clinical and demographic metadata was included differed by source and by participant, and the metadata was provided uncurated.

As to this clone: The clone's antigen remains unknown. No much larger clone is present one base from it, and per-base qualities are unavailable.

Germline trimming amounts to 0 bases on V and 7 bases on J, with 12 as the count of junction bases outside the gene matches. Inclusive of the bounding cysteine and phenylalanine, the CDR3 is 17 residues long. Only the CDR3 portion is preserved as DNA: 51 bases, with reading frame beginning at the first base. CDR1 and CDR2, per the germline V gene, are LGHNA and YNFKEQ. Whole blood was collected in K2EDTA tubes by collaborating institutions according to the institutions' own protocols. For TCRbeta analysis, collaborators shipped samples as frozen whole blood, isolated PBMCs, or DNA extracted from either of those sample types.

The sequence joins TRBV4-2 to TRBJ1-5, with 7 bases matching TRBD1. Sequencing input: peripheral blood. The sequence derives from a man in his fifties or sixties with acute or convalescent COVID-19. The CDR3 reads as follows: CASSQESGQRVRQPQHF. In nucleotides, the sequence is TGTGCCAGCAGCCAAGAATCGGGACAGAGAGTGAGACAGCCCCAGCATTTT.